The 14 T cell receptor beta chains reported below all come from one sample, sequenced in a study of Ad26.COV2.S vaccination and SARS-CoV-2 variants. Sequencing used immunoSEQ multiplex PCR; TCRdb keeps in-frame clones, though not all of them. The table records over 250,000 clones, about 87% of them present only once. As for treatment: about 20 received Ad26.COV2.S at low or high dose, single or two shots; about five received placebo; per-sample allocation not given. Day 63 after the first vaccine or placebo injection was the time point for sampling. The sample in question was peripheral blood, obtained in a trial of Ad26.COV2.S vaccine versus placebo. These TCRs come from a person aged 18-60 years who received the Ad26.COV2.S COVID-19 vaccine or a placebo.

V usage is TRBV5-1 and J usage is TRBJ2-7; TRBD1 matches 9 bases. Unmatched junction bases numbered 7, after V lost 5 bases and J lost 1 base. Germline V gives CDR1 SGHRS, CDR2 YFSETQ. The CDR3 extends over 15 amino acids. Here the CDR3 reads CASRSGTGTSYEQYF. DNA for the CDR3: TGCGCCAGCAGGTCCGGGACAGGGACGTCCTACGAGCAGTACTTC.

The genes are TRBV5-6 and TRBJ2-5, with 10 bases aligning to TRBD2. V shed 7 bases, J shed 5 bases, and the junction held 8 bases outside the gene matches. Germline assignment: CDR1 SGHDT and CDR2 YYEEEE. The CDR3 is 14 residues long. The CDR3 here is CASQRGGIGETQYF. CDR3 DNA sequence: TGTGCCAGCCAGCGGGGGGGCATTGGGGAGACCCAGTACTTC.

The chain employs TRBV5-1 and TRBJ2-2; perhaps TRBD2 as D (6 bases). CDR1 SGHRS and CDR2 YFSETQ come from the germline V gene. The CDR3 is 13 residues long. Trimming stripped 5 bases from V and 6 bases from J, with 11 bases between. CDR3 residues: CASRDSGAGELFF. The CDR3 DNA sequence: TGCGCCAGCAGAGACTCGGGGGCCGGGGAGCTGTTTTTT.

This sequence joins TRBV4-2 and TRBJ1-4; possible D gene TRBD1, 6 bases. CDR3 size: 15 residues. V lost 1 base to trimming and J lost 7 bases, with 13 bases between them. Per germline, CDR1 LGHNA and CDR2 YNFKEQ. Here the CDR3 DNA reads TGTGCCAGCAGCCAAGCCACAGGGTATACTGAAAAACTGTTTTTT. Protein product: CASSQATGYTEKLFF.

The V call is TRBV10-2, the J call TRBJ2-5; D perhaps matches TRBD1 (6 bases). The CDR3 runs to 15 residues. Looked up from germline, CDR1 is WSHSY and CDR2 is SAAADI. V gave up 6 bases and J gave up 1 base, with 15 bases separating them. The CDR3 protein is CASRDYRVAQETQYF. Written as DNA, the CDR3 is TGCGCCAGCAGGGATTACAGGGTAGCCCAAGAGACCCAGTACTTC.

The CDR3 is CATKNPGTLGNEQFF. CDR3 bases: TGTGCCACCAAAAACCCCGGGACTCTGGGGAATGAGCAGTTCTTC. The chain uses TRBV15 and TRBJ2-1, with a weak D call TRBD2 (6 bases). Germline loops: CDR1 LNHNV, CDR2 YYDKDF (reference sequence). The CDR3 consists of 15 residues. V was pared by 7 bases and J by 7 bases, with 20 bases between.

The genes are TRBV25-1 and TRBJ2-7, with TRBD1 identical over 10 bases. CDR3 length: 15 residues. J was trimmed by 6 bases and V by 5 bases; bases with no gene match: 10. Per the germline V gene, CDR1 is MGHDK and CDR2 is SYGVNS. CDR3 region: CASSNSGTGVGEQYF. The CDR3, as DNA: TGTGCCAGCAGTAACTCCGGGACAGGGGTAGGCGAGCAGTACTTC.

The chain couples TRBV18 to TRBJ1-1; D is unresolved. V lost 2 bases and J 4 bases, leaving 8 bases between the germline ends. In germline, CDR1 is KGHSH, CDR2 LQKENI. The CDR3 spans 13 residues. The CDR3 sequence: CASSPILSTEAFF. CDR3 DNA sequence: TGTGCCAGCTCACCAATACTGAGCACTGAAGCTTTCTTT.

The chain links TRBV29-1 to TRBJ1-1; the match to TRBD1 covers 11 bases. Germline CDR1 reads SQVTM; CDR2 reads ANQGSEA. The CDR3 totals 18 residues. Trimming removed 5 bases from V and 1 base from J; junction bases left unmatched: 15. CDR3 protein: CSVWTGGSANQPNTEAFF. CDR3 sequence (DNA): TGCAGCGTTTGGACAGGGGGCTCGGCTAACCAGCCGAACACTGAAGCTTTCTTT.

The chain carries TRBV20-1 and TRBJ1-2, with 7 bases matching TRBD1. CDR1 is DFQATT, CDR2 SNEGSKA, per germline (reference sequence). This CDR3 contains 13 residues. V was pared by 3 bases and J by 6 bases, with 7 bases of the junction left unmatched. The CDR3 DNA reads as TGCAGTGCTAGTTCGAGGGGGCCTCATGGCTACACCTTC. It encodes CSASSRGPHGYTF.

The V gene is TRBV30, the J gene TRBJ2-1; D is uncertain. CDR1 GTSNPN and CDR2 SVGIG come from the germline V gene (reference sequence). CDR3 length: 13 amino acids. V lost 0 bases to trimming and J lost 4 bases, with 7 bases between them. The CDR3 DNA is TGTGCCTGGAGTGTGTGGCTATACAATGAGCAGTTCTTC. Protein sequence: CAWSVWLYNEQFF.

The CDR3 region is CASSAHNEQFF. The CDR3, as DNA: TGTGCCAGCAGCGCCCACAATGAGCAGTTCTTC. The chain employs TRBV9 and TRBJ2-1; D is unresolved. This CDR3 region has 11 residues. Germline V lookup: CDR1 SGDLS, CDR2 YYNGEE. V was shortened by 3 bases and J by 5 bases, with 3 bases between the two germline ends. The full variable domain, with the rest looked up from reference TRBV9 and TRBJ2-1, is DSGVTQTPKHLITATGQRVTLRCSPRSGDLSVYWYQQSLDQGLQFLIQYYNGEERAKGNILERFSAQQFPDLHSELNLSSLELGDSALYFCASSAHNEQFFGPGTRLTVL.

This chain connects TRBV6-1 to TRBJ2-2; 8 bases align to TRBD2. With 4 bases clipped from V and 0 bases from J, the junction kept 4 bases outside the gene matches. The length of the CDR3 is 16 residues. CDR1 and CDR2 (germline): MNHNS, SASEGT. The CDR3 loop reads CASSAKLAANTGELFF. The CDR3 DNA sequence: TGTGCCAGCAGTGCCAAACTAGCGGCGAACACCGGGGAGCTGTTTTTT.

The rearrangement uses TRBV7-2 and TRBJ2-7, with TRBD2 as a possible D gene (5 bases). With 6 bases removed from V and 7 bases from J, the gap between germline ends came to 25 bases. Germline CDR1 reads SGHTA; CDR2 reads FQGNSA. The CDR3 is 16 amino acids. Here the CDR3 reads CASSIGDTAGLREQYF. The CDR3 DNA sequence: TGTGCCAGCAGTATCGGGGATACGGCAGGATTGCGAGAGCAGTACTTC.